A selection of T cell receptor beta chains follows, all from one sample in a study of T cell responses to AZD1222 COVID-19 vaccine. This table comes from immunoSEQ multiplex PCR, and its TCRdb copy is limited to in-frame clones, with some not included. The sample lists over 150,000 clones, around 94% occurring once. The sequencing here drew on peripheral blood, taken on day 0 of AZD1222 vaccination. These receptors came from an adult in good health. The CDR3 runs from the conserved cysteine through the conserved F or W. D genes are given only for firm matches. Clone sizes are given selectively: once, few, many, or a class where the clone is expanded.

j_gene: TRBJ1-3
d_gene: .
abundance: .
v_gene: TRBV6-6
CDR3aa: CASARPGSSGNTIYF
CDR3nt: TGTGCCAGCGCCCGTCCGGGGAGCTCTGGAAACACCATATATTTT

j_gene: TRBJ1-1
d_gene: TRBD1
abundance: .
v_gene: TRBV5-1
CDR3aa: CASSLLQGQDKEAEAFF
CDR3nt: TGCGCCAGCAGCTTGCTACAGGGACAGGATAAAGAGGCTGAAGCTTTCTTT

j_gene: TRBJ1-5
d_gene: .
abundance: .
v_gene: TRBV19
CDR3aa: CASSYRDPNQPQHF
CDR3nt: TGTGCCAGTAGTTACCGGGACCCGAATCAGCCCCAGCATTTT

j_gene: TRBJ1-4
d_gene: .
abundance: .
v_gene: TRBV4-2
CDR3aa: CASSQELMGGTLLEKLFF
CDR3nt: TGTGCCAGCAGCCAAGAACTAATGGGTGGGACACTCCTTGAAAAACTGTTTTTT

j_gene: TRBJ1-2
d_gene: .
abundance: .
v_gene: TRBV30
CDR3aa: CAWSVQDSSYGYTF
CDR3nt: TGTGCCTGGAGTGTACAGGATAGCAGCTATGGCTACACCTTC

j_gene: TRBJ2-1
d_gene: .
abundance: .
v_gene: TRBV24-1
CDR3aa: CATSDPETPRQFF
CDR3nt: TGTGCCACCAGTGACCCTGAAACTCCACGGCAGTTCTTC

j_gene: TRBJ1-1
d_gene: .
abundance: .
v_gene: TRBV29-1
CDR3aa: CSVDSSMNTEAFF
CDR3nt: TGCAGCGTTGACTCCTCCATGAACACTGAAGCTTTCTTT

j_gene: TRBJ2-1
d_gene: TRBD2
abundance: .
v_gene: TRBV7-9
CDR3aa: CASSPGLAGVTEQFF
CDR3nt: TGTGCCAGCAGCCCGGGACTAGCGGGAGTCACTGAGCAGTTCTTC

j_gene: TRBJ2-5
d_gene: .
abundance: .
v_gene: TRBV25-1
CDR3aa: CASSESRTRGETQYF
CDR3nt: TGTGCCAGCAGTGAATCCAGGACAAGGGGGGAGACCCAGTACTTC

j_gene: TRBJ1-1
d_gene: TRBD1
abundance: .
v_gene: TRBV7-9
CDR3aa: CASSLSGQGWTEAFF
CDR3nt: TGTGCCAGCAGCTTATCAGGACAGGGGTGGACTGAAGCTTTCTTT

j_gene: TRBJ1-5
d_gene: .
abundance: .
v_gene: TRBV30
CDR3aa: CAWRSGVYSNQPQHF
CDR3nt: TGTGCCTGGAGATCCGGGGTCTATAGCAATCAGCCCCAGCATTTT

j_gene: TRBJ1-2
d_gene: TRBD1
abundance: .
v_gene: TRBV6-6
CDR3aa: CASSLDGTVTVYGYTF
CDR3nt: TGTGCCAGCAGTCTCGATGGGACAGTGACCGTCTATGGCTACACCTTC

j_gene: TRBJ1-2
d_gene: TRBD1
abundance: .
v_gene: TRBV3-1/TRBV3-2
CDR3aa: CASSRETGVYGYTF
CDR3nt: TGTGCCAGCAGCCGAGAAACAGGGGTCTATGGCTACACCTTC

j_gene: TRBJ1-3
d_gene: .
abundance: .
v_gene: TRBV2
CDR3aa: CASKSTGNSGNTIYF
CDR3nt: TGTGCCAGCAAGTCGACAGGTAACTCTGGAAACACCATATATTTT

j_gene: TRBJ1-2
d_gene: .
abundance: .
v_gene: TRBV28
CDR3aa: CASSLGTDYGYTF
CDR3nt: TGTGCCAGCAGTTTAGGGACCGACTATGGCTACACCTTC

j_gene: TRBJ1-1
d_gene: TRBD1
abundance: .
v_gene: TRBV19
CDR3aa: CASRYRGTNTEAFF
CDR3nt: TGTGCCAGTAGGTACAGGGGTACGAACACTGAAGCTTTCTTT

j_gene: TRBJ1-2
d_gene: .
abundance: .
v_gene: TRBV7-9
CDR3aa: CASRGPGPYGYTF
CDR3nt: TGTGCCAGCAGAGGCCCAGGGCCCTATGGCTACACCTTC

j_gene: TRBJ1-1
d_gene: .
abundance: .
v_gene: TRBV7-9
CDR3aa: CASSLIRVQNTEAFF
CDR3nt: TGTGCCAGCAGCTTAATAAGGGTGCAGAACACTGAAGCTTTCTTT

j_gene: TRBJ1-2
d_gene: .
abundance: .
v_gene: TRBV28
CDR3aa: CAIPEAGAYGYTF
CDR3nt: TGTGCCATCCCTGAGGCAGGGGCTTATGGCTACACCTTC

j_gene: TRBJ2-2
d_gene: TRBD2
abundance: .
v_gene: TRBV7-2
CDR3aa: CASSFSGTATGELFF
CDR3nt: TGTGCCAGCAGCTTTAGCGGGACTGCCACCGGGGAGCTGTTTTTT

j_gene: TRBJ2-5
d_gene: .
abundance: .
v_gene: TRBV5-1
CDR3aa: CASSPLVPETQYF
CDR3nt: TGCGCCAGCAGCCCCCTGGTGCCAGAGACCCAGTACTTC

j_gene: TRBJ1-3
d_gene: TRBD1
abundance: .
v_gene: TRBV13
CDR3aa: CASSFGQGGGNTIYF
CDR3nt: TGTGCCAGCAGCTTCGGACAGGGTGGGGGAAACACCATATATTTT

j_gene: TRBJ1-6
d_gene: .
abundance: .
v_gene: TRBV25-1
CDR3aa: CASSEYGAGDHSPLHF
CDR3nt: TGTGCCAGCAGTGAATATGGGGCCGGGGACCATTCACCCCTCCACTTT

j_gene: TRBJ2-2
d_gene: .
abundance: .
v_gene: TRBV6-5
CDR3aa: CASASQAGAGELFF
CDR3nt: TGTGCCAGCGCCTCACAGGCAGGCGCCGGGGAGCTGTTTTTT

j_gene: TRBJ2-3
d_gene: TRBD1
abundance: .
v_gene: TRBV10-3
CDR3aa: CAISHGQGGLTDTQYF
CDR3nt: TGTGCCATCAGCCACGGACAGGGAGGCTTAACAGATACGCAGTATTTT

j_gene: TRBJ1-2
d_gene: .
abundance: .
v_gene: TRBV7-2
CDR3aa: CASSPRLTTDGYTF
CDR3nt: TGTGCCAGCAGCCCAAGACTAACCACCGATGGCTACACCTTC

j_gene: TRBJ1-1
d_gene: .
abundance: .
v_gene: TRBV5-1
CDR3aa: CASSLVNTEAFF
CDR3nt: TGCGCCAGCAGCTTGGTGAACACTGAAGCTTTCTTT

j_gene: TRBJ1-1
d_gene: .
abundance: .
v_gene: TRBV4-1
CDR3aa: CASSHFPGTTNTEAFF
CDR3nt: TGCGCCAGCAGCCATTTCCCCGGGACAACGAACACTGAAGCTTTCTTT

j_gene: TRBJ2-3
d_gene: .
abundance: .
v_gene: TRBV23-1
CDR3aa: CASSLTPDPHTDTQYF
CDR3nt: TGCGCCAGCAGTCTTACTCCGGACCCCCACACAGATACGCAGTATTTT

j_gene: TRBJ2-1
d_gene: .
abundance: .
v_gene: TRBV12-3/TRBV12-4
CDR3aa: CASRRTLRQFF
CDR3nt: TGTGCCAGCAGGCGGACATTGCGGCAGTTCTTC

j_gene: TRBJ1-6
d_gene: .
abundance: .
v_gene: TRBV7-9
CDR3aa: CASSSPGYSPLHF
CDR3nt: TGTGCCAGCAGCTCCCCAGGGTACTCACCCCTCCACTTT

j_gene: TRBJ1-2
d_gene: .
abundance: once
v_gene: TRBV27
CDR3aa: CASSVWVGYGYTF
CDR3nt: TGTGCCAGCAGTGTGTGGGTCGGCTATGGCTACACCTTC

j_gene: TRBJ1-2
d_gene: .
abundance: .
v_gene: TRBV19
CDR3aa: CASSTTARNGYTF
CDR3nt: TGTGCCAGTAGTACTACGGCGAGAAATGGCTACACCTTC

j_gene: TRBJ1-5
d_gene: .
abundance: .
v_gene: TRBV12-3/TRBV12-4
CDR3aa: CASTLKIGQPQHF
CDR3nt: TGTGCCAGCACGTTAAAAATCGGTCAGCCCCAGCATTTT

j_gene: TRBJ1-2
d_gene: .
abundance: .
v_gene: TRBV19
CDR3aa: CASSISGAGYTF
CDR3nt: TGTGCCAGTAGTATTTCAGGGGCTGGCTACACCTTC

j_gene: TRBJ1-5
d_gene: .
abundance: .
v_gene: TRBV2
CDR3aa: CASSELGSGNQPQHF
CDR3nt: TGTGCCAGCAGTGAACTTGGGTCGGGCAATCAGCCCCAGCATTTT

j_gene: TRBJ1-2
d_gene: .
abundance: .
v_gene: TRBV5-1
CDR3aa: CASSPRSNYGYTF
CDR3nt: TGCGCCAGCAGCCCTCGGAGTAACTATGGCTACACCTTC

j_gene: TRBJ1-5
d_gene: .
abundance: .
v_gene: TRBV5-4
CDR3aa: CASSLDGLNQPQHF
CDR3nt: TGTGCCAGCAGCTTGGACGGATTAAATCAGCCCCAGCATTTT

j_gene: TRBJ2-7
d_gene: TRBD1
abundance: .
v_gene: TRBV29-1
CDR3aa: CSVKDRESYEQYF
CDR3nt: TGCAGCGTCAAGGACAGGGAGTCCTACGAGCAGTACTTC

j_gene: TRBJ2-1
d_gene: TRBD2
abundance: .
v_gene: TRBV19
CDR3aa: CASSAKLADYNEQFF
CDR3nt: TGTGCCAGTAGTGCGAAACTAGCGGACTACAATGAGCAGTTCTTC

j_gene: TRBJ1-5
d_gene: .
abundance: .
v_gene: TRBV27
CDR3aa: CASSSWPGQPQHF
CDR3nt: TGTGCCAGCAGTTCCTGGCCCGGGCAGCCCCAGCATTTT

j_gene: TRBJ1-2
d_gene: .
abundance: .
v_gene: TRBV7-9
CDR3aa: CASSPLRWGLSYGYTF
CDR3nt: TGTGCCAGCAGCCCACTCCGCTGGGGGCTAAGCTATGGCTACACCTTC

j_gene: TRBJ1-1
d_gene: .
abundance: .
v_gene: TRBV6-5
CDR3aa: CASSYPTENTEAFF
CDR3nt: TGTGCCAGCAGTTACCCGACGGAGAACACTGAAGCTTTCTTT